The clone carrying this TCR beta chain has at least ten counts. Its antigen is not known. This sample stems from a study of CD8 T cells in ankylosing spondylitis. The study, taken as a whole, reports: Existing reports had already noted some motif variants in reactive arthritis synovial fluid and blood. A motif of eight highly homologous TCR beta variants was seen as apparently characteristic of ankylosing spondylitis blood.

The authors made TCR beta libraries by quantitative 5'-RACE with molecular barcodes. TCRdb passed the 5' RACE reads through MiXCR, listing each CDR3 protein once. This table holds about 240,000 distinct CDR3 sequences, approximately 8.4% found once. Trimming cost V 7 bases and J 6 bases; bases outside gene matches: 8. The CDR3 length is 14 residues. The sample was blood, either unsorted or a sorted T cell fraction (not recorded which). The sequence was obtained from a female donor with ankylosing spondylitis or in good health (not recorded which). The V call is TRBV12-3 or TRBV12-4, the J call TRBJ1-4, with 7 nucleotides matching TRBD1. In DNA form, the CDR3 reads TGTGCCAGCACCTCTAGACAGGGCCATGAAAAACTGTTTTTT. It yields the protein CASTSRQGHEKLFF.